Listed below are T cell receptor beta chains from one sample, sequenced in a study of T cell responses to AZD1222 COVID-19 vaccine. The repertoire was sequenced with immunoSEQ multiplex PCR; TCRdb's copy has only in-frame clones and lacks some. The table lists more than 70,000 clones, 88% of them singletons. This material consisted of peripheral blood, taken on day 0 of AZD1222 vaccination. The receptors were gathered from an adult in good health. CDR3s include the opening cysteine and the closing phenylalanine or tryptophan. D genes are given only for firm matches. Rows give clone size only sometimes, using once, few, many, or a class for an expanded clone.

D: TRBD1; J: TRBJ2-7; V: TRBV9; size: few; DNA: TGTGCCAGCAGCGCTGGGACAGGGGTATACGAGCAGTACTTC; CDR3: CASSAGTGVYEQYF
D: TRBD2; J: TRBJ2-1; V: TRBV9; size: NA; DNA: TGTGCCAGCAGCGTAGAAGGCCTAGCGGGAGGACCTTCCTACAATGAGCAGTTCTTC; CDR3: CASSVEGLAGGPSYNEQFF
D: TRBD2; J: TRBJ2-3; V: TRBV7-6; size: NA; DNA: TGTGCCAGCAGCTCTGGGCTAGCGGGAGGGCCTGTTTTCACAGATACGCAGTATTTT; CDR3: CASSSGLAGGPVFTDTQYF
D: TRBD2; J: TRBJ2-7; V: TRBV19; size: few; DNA: TGTGCCAGTTCAAGGGCTAGCGGGAACTACGAGCAGTACTTC; CDR3: CASSRASGNYEQYF
D: NA; J: TRBJ1-1; V: TRBV5-1; size: NA; DNA: TGCGCCAGCAGCGTCGGGACACTTAACACTGAAGCTTTCTTT; CDR3: CASSVGTLNTEAFF
D: TRBD2; J: TRBJ2-3; V: TRBV5-6; size: NA; DNA: TGTGCCAGCAGCCCCGTTACTAGCGGCACAGATACGCAGTATTTT; CDR3: CASSPVTSGTDTQYF
D: TRBD2; J: TRBJ2-1; V: TRBV27; size: NA; DNA: TGTGCCAGCAGTACCGGGACTAGCGAGGTGAATGAGCAGTTCTTC; CDR3: CASSTGTSEVNEQFF
D: TRBD1; J: TRBJ2-3; V: TRBV7-2; size: NA; DNA: TGTGCCAGCAGCCTCACAGGGGGCGCCCTAACAGATACGCAGTATTTT; CDR3: CASSLTGGALTDTQYF
D: TRBD1; J: TRBJ1-1; V: TRBV28; size: NA; DNA: TGTGCCAGCAGACCCGGACAGGGTAGGGGTCGGATCACTGAAGCTTTCTTT; CDR3: CASRPGQGRGRITEAFF
D: TRBD1; J: TRBJ2-5; V: TRBV30; size: NA; DNA: TGTGCCTGGGGATTAGCAGGGGGCGCAGAGACCCAGTACTTC; CDR3: CAWGLAGGAETQYF
D: TRBD1; J: TRBJ2-5; V: TRBV5-4; size: NA; DNA: TGTGCCAGCAGCTTACAGACAGGGCAAGAGACCCAGTACTTC; CDR3: CASSLQTGQETQYF
D: NA; J: TRBJ1-3; V: TRBV2; size: NA; DNA: TGTGCCAGCAAGAGGGAGCCCTCTGGAAACACCATATATTTT; CDR3: CASKREPSGNTIYF
D: NA; J: TRBJ2-5; V: TRBV28; size: NA; DNA: TGTGCCAGCAGCAGCACCGGGACGGCGCCACAAGAGACCCAGTACTTC; CDR3: CASSSTGTAPQETQYF
D: NA; J: TRBJ1-5; V: TRBV25-1; size: NA; DNA: TGTGCCAGCAGTGACTCGTTGGGGAATCAGCCCCAGCATTTT; CDR3: CASSDSLGNQPQHF
D: NA; J: TRBJ1-1; V: TRBV28; size: NA; DNA: TGTGCCAGCATCCTAGGGGGTATGAACACTGAAGCTTTCTTT; CDR3: CASILGGMNTEAFF
D: TRBD1; J: TRBJ2-5; V: TRBV19; size: NA; DNA: TGTGCCAGTAGAAAGGGGGCTCTGGAGACCCAGTACTTC; CDR3: CASRKGALETQYF
D: TRBD1; J: TRBJ2-1; V: TRBV6-5; size: NA; DNA: TGTGCCAGCTGGGACAGCTACAATGAGCAGTTCTTC; CDR3: CASWDSYNEQFF
D: TRBD1; J: TRBJ1-1; V: TRBV28; size: NA; DNA: TGTGCCAGTCCGGGACAGGGACTTTCCCATTCCCAGAACACTGAAGCTTTCTTT; CDR3: CASPGQGLSHSQNTEAFF
D: NA; J: TRBJ2-2; V: TRBV6-6; size: NA; DNA: TGTGCCAGCAGTCCGCGACTAGACTCTGGCGGGGAGCTGTTTTTT; CDR3: CASSPRLDSGGELFF